This paragraph covers one TCR beta chain sequence. The data derive from a study of blood T cell repertoires in COVID-19. Assay: immunoSEQ multiplex PCR; the TCRdb copy retains only in-frame clones and omits some. The data hold around 140,000 clones, with roughly 82% observed a single time. The germline gives CDR1 SGHKS, CDR2 YYEKEE (reference sequence). CDR3 length equals 15 residues. V was shortened by 0 bases and J by 4 bases, with 11 bases between the two germline ends. This rearrangement joins TRBV5-5 to TRBJ2-1; weak D call: TRBD2 (5 bases). The source material was peripheral blood. This sequence was found in a human donor in a cohort sampled during active COVID-19. The DNA for the CDR3 is TGTGCCAGCAGCTTGGACGGGAAACATTACAATGAGCAGTTCTTC. It specifies CASSLDGKHYNEQFF.